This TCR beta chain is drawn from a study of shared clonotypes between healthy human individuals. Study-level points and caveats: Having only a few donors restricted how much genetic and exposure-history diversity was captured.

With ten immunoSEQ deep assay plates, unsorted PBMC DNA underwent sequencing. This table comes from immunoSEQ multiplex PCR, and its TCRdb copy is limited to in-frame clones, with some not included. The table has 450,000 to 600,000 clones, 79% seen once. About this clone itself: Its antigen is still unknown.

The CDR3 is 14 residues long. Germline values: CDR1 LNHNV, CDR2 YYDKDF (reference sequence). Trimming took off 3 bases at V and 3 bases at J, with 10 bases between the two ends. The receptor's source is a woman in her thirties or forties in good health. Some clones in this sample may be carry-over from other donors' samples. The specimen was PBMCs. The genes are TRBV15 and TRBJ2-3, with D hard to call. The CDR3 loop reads CATSSVGRTDTQYF. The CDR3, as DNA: TGTGCCACCAGCAGTGTTGGACGGACAGATACGCAGTATTTT.